The 10 T cell receptor beta chains below were found in one sample sequenced in a study of spatial heterogeneity in lung cancer. Regarding time point: sample taken at primary tumor resection. TCRdb independently ran MiXCR on the 5' RACE reads; one entry per CDR3 protein. The sample lists tens of thousands of distinct CDR3 sequences, around 3.2% occurring once. Here the sequenced sample was PBMCs, taken at surgery. The receptors stem from a female donor with early-stage non-small cell lung cancer.

This clonotype appeared many times. This chain joins TRBV20-1 and TRBJ2-7; perhaps TRBD1 as D (7 bases). The germline V and J ends were trimmed by 6 bases and 3 bases, with 27 bases remaining between them. Germline values: CDR1 DFQATT, CDR2 SNEGSKA (reference sequence). This CDR3 is 17 amino acids long. CDR3 region: CSADMGGFRDSDYEQYF. The CDR3 DNA sequence: TGCAGTGCAGACATGGGGGGCTTCCGGGACAGTGACTACGAGCAGTACTTC.

This clonotype has ten or more counts. The J gene is TRBJ1-2, the V gene TRBV28, with no clear D. Germline assignment: CDR1 MDHEN and CDR2 SYDVKM. This CDR3 is 15 amino acids long. With 5 bases removed from V and 2 bases from J, the gap between germline ends came to 15 bases. DNA of the CDR3: TGTGCCAGCAGTCCCCAGATGTGGGAAAACTATGGCTACACCTTC. It translates to CASSPQMWENYGYTF.

This clonotype was seen at least ten times. The chain links TRBV7-3 to TRBJ2-1, with a tentative D call TRBD2 (6 bases). V was pared by 3 bases and J by 1 base, with 13 bases between. The CDR3 is made up of 16 amino acids. Germline values: CDR1 SGHTA, CDR2 FQGTGA. The CDR3 here is CASSFQRAVSYNEQFF. In DNA form, the CDR3 reads TGTGCCAGCAGCTTTCAGCGGGCAGTATCCTACAATGAGCAGTTCTTC. Looking up the rest from reference TRBV7-3 and TRBJ2-1 gives the full variable domain: GAGVSQTPSNKVTEKGKYVELRCDPISGHTALYWYRQSLGQGPEFLIYFQGTGAADDSGLPNDRFFAVRPEGSVSTLKIQRTERGDSAVYLCASSFQRAVSYNEQFFGPGTRLTVL.

This chain links TRBV6-1 with TRBJ2-1; no clear D gene. CDR3 size: 14 residues. The V end was cut by 0 bases, the J end by 8 bases, with 11 bases between. CDR1 is MNHNS, CDR2 SASEGT, per germline. Here the CDR3 reads CASSEAGMGYEQFF. CDR3 nucleotides: TGTGCCAGCAGTGAAGCGGGAATGGGCTATGAGCAGTTCTTC.

There are many counts of this clonotype. The rearrangement uses TRBV6-1 and TRBJ2-7, with 8 bases lining up with TRBD1. Germline CDR1 is MNHNS and CDR2 is SASEGT. The V and J ends lost 2 bases and 3 bases, in that order; junction bases with no gene match: 3. This CDR3 has 14 amino acids. The CDR3 protein is CASSERTGSYEQYF. In DNA form, the CDR3 reads TGTGCCAGCAGTGAAAGGACAGGGAGCTACGAGCAGTACTTC.

This clonotype was seen repeatedly, ten times or more. The chain links TRBV3-1 to TRBJ1-5, with D unclear. V lost 5 bases and J 1 base, leaving 6 bases between the germline ends. Germline CDR1 reads LGHDT; CDR2 reads YNNKEL (reference sequence). The CDR3 is 13 residues long. The CDR3 sequence: CASSEQSNQPQHF. CDR3 coding DNA: TGTGCCAGCAGCGAACAAAGCAATCAGCCCCAGCATTTT.

This clonotype showed up just a few times. This sequence joins TRBV13 and TRBJ2-6; D not resolved. V was pared by 5 bases and J by 4 bases, with 12 bases between. The CDR3 spans 15 residues. Germline V gene data show CDR1 as PRHDT and CDR2 as FYEKMQ (reference sequence). For the CDR3, the DNA is TGTGCCAGCAGCCTGGCCGAGGCGGGGGCCAACGTCCTGACTTTC. This encodes CASSLAEAGANVLTF.

This clonotype was seen a handful of times. This chain links TRBV7-2 with TRBJ2-5; the D gene is possibly TRBD2 (7 bases). Germline-derived CDR1 and CDR2 are SGHTA and FQGNSA. The CDR3 length is 17 residues. Trimming took off 6 bases at V and 0 bases at J, with 20 bases between the two ends. CDR3 sequence reads: CASSSAGAPWYQETQYF. The CDR3 DNA reads TGTGCCAGCAGTTCTGCGGGGGCCCCTTGGTACCAAGAGACCCAGTACTTC.

This clonotype was counted ten times or more. The rearrangement joins TRBV4-1 to TRBJ2-2; D unresolved. This CDR3 contains 13 residues. Germline V gene data show CDR1 as MGHRA and CDR2 as YSYEKL. V was pared by 4 bases and J by 6 bases, with 9 bases between. The CDR3 is CASSPPVAGELFF. DNA of the CDR3: TGCGCCAGCAGCCCTCCGGTGGCCGGGGAGCTGTTTTTT.

In its sample, this clonotype was seen many times. The V call is TRBV14, the J call TRBJ2-1; 13 bases match TRBD2. The V gene's germline CDR1 is SGHDN and CDR2 FVKESK. The CDR3 loop spans 19 amino acids. V was clipped by 5 bases and J by 1 base; unmatched bases: 11. The CDR3 sequence is CASSLPGLAGERSYNEQFF. The DNA for the CDR3 is TGTGCCAGCAGCTTACCAGGACTAGCGGGAGAACGGTCCTACAATGAGCAGTTCTTC.